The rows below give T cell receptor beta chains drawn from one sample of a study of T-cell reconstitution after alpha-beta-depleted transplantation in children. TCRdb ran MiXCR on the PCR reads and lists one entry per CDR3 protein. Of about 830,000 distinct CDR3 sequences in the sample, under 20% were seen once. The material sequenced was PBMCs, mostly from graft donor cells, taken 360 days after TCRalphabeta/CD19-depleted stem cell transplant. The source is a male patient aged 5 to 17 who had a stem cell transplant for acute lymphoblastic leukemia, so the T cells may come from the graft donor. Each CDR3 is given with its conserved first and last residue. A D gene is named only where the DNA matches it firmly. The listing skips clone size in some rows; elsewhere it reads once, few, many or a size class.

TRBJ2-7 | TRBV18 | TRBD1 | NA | TGTGCCAGCTCACCAGGGCAGGGGGTGTCGTACTTC | CASSPGQGVSYF
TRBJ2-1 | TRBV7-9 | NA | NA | TGTGCCAGCAGGCGAGGGACGGGGGACCCCAATGAGCAGTTCTTC | CASRRGTGDPNEQFF
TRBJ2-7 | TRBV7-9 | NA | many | TGTGCCAGCAGCTTAGCAGCCTACGAGCAGTACTTC | CASSLAAYEQYF
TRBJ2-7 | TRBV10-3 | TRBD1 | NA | TGTGCCATCAGTGAAACCCTATTGACAGGGACCTACGAGCAGTACTTC | CAISETLLTGTYEQYF
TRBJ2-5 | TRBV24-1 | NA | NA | TGTGCGGCCAGTGATTCCGTCTCGCGGGACGCCTTATCAGCCCTTCAAGAGACCCAGTACTTC | CAASDSVSRDALSALQETQYF
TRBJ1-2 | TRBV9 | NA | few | TGTGCCAGCAGTGCCACTGTGCGAGAGAACTATGGCTACACCTTC | CASSATVRENYGYTF
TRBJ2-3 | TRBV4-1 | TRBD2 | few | TGCGCCAGCAGCCCTCAAAGTAGCGGGAGGGCCCCTAGCACAGATACGCAGTATTTT | CASSPQSSGRAPSTDTQYF
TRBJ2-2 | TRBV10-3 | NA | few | TGTGCCCTCGGTGTGGGGTCGAACACCGGGGAGCTGTTTTTT | CALGVGSNTGELFF
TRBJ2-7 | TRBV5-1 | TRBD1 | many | TGCGCCAGCAGCTTAACCGGACAGGGAGACTACGAGCAGTACTTC | CASSLTGQGDYEQYF
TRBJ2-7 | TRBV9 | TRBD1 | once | TGTGCCAGCAGCGACCAGGACAGGAACTACGAGCAGTACTTC | CASSDQDRNYEQYF
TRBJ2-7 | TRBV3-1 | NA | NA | TGTGCCAGCTGTTTCAAGGCGCGTGGTCTAGCGTCCTCCTACGAGCAGTACTTC | CASCFKARGLASSYEQYF
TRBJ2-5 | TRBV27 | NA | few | TGTGCCAGCAGTTTCCGACTTGAATCGGAGACCCAGTACTTC | CASSFRLESETQYF
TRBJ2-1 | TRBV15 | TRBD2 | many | TGTGCCACCAGCAGAGAGCAGAGACTAGCGGGGGCTAATGAGCAGTTCTTC | CATSREQRLAGANEQFF
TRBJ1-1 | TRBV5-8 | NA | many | TGTGCCAGCAGCTTTGGACCGATGAACACTGAAGCTTTCTTT | CASSFGPMNTEAFF
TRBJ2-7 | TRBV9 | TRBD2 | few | TGTGCCAGCAGCGCCGGGACTAGCGGGAGCGACGAGCAGTACTTC | CASSAGTSGSDEQYF
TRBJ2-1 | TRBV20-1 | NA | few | TGCAGTGCTAGAGATCTGCCTTCCTACAATGAGCAGTTCTTC | CSARDLPSYNEQFF
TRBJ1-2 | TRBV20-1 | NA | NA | TGCAGTGCTAGAGATCTGAACAGGGATCTCCTTAACTATGGCTACACCTTC | CSARDLNRDLLNYGYTF
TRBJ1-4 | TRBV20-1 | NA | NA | TGCAGTGCTAGAAGGGACACGGGACCTGAAAAACTGTTTTTT | CSARRDTGPEKLFF
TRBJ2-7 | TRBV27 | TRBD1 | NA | TGTGCCAGCAGTTCCCCCGAGGGGGCCTCTCCCTACGAGCAGTACTTC | CASSSPEGASPYEQYF
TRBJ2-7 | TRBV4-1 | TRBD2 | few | TGCGCCAGCAGCCAAAGACCGGGACTACTCTCCTACGAGCAGTACTTC | CASSQRPGLLSYEQYF
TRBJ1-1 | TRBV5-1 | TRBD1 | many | TGCGCCAGCAGCGTCGGGACAGGGGGCGCGGGGACTGAAGCTTTCTTT | CASSVGTGGAGTEAFF
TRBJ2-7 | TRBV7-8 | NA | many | TGTGCCAGCAGCTTAGCGGACACGTTTGAGCAGTACTTC | CASSLADTFEQYF
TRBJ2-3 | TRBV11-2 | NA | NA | TGTGCCAGCAGCTTATTCCCGGGAGATGCAGATACGCAGTATTTT | CASSLFPGDADTQYF
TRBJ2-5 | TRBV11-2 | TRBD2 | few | TGTGCCAGCAGCTTACGGACTAGCGGGAGTTGGGAGACCCAGTACTTC | CASSLRTSGSWETQYF
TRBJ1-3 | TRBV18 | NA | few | TGTGCCAGCTCACCGAGACTCCAGGACGCAGGAAACACCATATATTTT | CASSPRLQDAGNTIYF
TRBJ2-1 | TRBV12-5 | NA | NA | TGTGCTAGTGGTTTGCCCCCCCTACACAATGAGCAGTTCTTC | CASGLPPLHNEQFF
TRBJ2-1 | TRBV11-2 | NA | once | TGTGCCAGCAGACTTCTCCGGAGCTCCTACAATGAGCAGTTCTTC | CASRLLRSSYNEQFF
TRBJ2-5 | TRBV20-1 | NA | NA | TGCAGTGCTCTCAGATGGGACTCTGAAGAGACCCAGTACTTC | CSALRWDSEETQYF
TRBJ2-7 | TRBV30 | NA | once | TGTGCCTGGAGTTCGGGACGGATGTACGAGCAGTACTTC | CAWSSGRMYEQYF
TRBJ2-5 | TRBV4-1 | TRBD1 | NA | TGCGCCAGCAGCCAAGTTTTCTCCGGGACAGGCTTAAAAGAGACCCAGTACTTC | CASSQVFSGTGLKETQYF
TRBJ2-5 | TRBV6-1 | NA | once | TGTGCCAGCAGACGTGCCCGGTTACAAGAGACCCAGTACTTC | CASRRARLQETQYF
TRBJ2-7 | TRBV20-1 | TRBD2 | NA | TGCAGTGCTAGCCCCGGACTAGCGGGAGGGCCCTACGAGCAGTACTTC | CSASPGLAGGPYEQYF
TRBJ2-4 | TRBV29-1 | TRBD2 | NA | TGCAGCGTTGAAACCCTAGCGGGAGTAAGAAACATTCAGTACTTC | CSVETLAGVRNIQYF
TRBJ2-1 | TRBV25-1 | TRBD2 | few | TGTGCCACCCTAGCGGGAGGCTCCTACAATGAGCAGTTCTTC | CATLAGGSYNEQFF
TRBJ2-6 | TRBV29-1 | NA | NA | TGCAGCGTTCGCCCGCTATCTGGGGCCAACGTCCTGACTTTC | CSVRPLSGANVLTF
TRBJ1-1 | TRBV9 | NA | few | TGTGCCAGCAGCGGAAACCGCTATCTTAAAGGGGCCCCGAACACTGAAGCTTTCTTT | CASSGNRYLKGAPNTEAFF
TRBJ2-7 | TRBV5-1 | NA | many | TGTGCCAGCAGTCTAGCGCTAGCCTACGAGCAGTACTTC | CASSLALAYEQYF
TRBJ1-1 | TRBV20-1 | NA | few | TGCAGTGCTAGAGTCTCAGTTAACACTGAAGCTTTCTTT | CSARVSVNTEAFF
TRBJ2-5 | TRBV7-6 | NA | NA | TGTGCCAGCAGCGTTGGACTAAAGGCGGCGCGGGAGACCCAGTACTTC | CASSVGLKAARETQYF
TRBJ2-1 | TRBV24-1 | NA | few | TGTGCCACCGCAGGGCTCTCCTACAATGAGCAGTTCTTC | CATAGLSYNEQFF
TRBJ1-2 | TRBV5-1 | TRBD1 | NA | TGCGCCAGCAGCTCCAGGGGGCGCGGCTATGGCTACACCTTC | CASSSRGRGYGYTF
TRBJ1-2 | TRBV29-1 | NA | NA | TGCAGCGTAGGGGTCTACACCTTC | CSVGVYTF